This T cell receptor (beta chain) was identified in a study of T cell responses to AZD1222 COVID-19 vaccine. Broader study findings: The sample set comprised mostly white British donors with more females, and clonal diversity was possibly underestimated.

Combined were second doses at about 4 or about 12 weeks. Germline assignment: CDR1 SGDLS and CDR2 YYNGEE. The CDR3 is 18 amino acids. J was trimmed by 3 bases and V by 3 bases; bases with no gene match: 12. About this clone itself: Its antigen is as yet unknown.

Produced via immunoSEQ multiplex PCR; TCRdb's table is partial and in-frame only. The table includes approximately 93,000 clones, approximately 89% detected once. This clonotype was obtained from an adult who received the AZD1222 COVID-19 vaccine. Specimen: peripheral blood, collected 28 days after the second AZD1222 dose. This chain connects TRBV9 to TRBJ2-1; TRBD2 aligns across 10 bases. CDR3 DNA sequence: TGTGCCAGCAGCGGAGCGGGGGGGCTAGGCAAGGTCTACAATGAGCAGTTCTTC. This codes for CASSGAGGLGKVYNEQFF.